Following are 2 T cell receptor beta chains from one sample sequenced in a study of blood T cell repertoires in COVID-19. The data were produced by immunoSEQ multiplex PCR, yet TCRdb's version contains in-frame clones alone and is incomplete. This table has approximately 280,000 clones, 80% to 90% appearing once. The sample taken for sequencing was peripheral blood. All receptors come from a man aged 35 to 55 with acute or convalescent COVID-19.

The CDR3 nucleotides are TGTGCCAGCTGGGGGGGAAGAAACAATCAGCCCCAGCATTTT. It encodes CASWGGRNNQPQHF. The V gene is TRBV28, the J gene TRBJ1-5; a possible D gene is TRBD1 (5 bases). The V end lost 8 bases, the J end lost 3 bases, and 14 bases lay between the germline ends. CDR1 is MDHEN, CDR2 SYDVKM, per germline. The CDR3 totals 14 residues.

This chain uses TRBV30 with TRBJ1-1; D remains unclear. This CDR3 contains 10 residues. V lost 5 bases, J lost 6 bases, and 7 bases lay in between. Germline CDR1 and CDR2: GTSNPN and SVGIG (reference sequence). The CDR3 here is CAWGTAEAFF. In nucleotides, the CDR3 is TGTGCCTGGGGTACAGCTGAAGCTTTCTTT.